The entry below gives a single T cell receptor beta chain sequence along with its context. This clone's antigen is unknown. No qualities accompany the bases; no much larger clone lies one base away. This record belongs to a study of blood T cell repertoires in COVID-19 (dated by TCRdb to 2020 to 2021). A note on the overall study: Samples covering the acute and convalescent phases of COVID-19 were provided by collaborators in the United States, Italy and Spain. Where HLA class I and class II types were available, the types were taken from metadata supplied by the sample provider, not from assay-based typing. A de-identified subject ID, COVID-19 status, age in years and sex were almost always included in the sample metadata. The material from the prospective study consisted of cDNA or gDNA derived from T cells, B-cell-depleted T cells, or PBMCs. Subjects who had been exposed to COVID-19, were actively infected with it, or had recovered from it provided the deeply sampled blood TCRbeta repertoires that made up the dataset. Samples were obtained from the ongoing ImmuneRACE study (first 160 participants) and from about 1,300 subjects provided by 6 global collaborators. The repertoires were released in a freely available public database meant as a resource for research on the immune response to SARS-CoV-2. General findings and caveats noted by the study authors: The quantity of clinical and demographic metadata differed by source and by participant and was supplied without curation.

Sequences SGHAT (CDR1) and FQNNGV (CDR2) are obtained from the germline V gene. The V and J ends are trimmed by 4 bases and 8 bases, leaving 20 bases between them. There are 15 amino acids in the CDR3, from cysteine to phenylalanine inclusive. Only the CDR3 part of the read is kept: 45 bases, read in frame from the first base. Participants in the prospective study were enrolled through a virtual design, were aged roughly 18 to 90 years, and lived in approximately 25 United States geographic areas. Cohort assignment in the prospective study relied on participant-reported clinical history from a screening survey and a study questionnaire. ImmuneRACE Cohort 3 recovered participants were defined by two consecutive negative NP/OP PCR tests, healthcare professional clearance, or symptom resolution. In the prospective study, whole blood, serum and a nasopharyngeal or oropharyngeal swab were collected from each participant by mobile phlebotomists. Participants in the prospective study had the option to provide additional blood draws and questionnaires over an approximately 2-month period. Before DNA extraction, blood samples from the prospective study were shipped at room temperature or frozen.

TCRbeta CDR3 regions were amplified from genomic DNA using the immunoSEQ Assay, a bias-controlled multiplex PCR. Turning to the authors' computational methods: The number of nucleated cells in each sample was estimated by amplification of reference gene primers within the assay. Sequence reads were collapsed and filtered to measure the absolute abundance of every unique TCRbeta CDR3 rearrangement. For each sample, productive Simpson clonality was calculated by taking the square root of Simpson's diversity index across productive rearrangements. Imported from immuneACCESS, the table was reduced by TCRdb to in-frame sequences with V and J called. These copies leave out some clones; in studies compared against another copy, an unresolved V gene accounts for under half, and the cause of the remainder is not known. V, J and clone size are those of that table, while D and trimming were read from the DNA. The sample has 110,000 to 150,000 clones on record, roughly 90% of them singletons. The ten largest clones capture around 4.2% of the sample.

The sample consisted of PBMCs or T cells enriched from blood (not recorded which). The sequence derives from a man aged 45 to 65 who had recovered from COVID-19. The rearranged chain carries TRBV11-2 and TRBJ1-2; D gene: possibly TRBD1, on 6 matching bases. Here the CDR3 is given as CASSYTRAGAGGYTF. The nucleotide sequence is TGTGCCAGCAGCTACACCAGAGCGGGGGCGGGAGGCTACACCTTC. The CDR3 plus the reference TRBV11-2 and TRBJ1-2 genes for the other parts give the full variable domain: EAGVAQSPRYKIIEKRQSVAFWCNPISGHATLYWYQQILGQGPKLLIQFQNNGVVDDSQLPKDRFSAERLKGVDSTLKIQPAKLEDSAVYLCASSYTRAGAGGYTFGSGTRLTVV.